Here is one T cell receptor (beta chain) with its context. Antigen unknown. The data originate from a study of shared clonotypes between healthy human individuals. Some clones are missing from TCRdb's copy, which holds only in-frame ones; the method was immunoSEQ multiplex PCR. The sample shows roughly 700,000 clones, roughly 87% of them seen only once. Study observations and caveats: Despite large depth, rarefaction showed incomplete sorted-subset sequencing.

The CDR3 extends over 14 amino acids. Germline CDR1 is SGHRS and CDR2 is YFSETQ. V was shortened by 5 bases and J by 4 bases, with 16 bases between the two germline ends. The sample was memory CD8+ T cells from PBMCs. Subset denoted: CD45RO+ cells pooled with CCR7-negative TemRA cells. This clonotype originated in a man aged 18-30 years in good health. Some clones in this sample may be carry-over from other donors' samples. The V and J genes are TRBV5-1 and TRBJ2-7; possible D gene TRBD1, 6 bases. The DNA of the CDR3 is TGCGCCAGCAGTGAAACAGGACAGTTATACGAGCAGTACTTC. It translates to CASSETGQLYEQYF.